One sample yielded the 13 T cell receptor beta chains listed below, sequenced in a study of Ad26.COV2.S vaccination and SARS-CoV-2 variants (dated by TCRdb to the early 2020s). In the paper's terms, the treatment or condition label means: 19 received Ad26.COV2.S at low or high dose, single or two shots; several received placebo; per-sample allocation not given. For vaccine and placebo recipients, the sequenced repertoires came from samples collected on day 63 after the first injection. Library preparation was by the immunoSEQ multiplex PCR assay. TCRdb limited this immuneACCESS table to in-frame rearrangements with V and J called. A share of clones is missing; checked studies link under half to unresolved V genes, and the rest is unexplained. Present in this sample are roughly 350,000 clones, less than 90% of which were seen just once. About 10% of the sample is taken by the ten largest. The specimen was peripheral blood, collected in a trial of Ad26.COV2.S vaccine versus placebo. All receptors come from a person between 18 and 65 years old who received the Ad26.COV2.S COVID-19 vaccine or a placebo.

The chain combines TRBV12-3 or TRBV12-4 with TRBJ2-1, with unresolved D. This CDR3 comprises 12 residues. V was trimmed by 4 bases and J by 7 bases, leaving 8 bases between them. The CDR3 spells CASSYRPNEQFF. CDR3 sequence (DNA): TGTGCCAGCAGTTATAGACCAAATGAGCAGTTCTTC.

This clone was picked up one time. The CDR3 protein is CASSSPGGGSSYNEQFF. In nucleotides, the CDR3 is TGTGCCAGCAGTTCCCCGGGGGGAGGTAGCTCCTACAATGAGCAGTTCTTC. The chain uses TRBV28 and TRBJ2-1; 7 bases agree with TRBD2. Per the germline V gene, CDR1 is MDHEN and CDR2 is SYDVKM. The CDR3 is 17 residues long. V was pared by 4 bases and J by 0 bases, with 9 bases of the junction left unmatched. The variable domain in full, completed from reference TRBV28 and TRBJ2-1, reads DVKVTQSSRYLVKRTGEKVFLECVQDMDHENMFWYRQDPGLGLRLIYFSYDVKMKEKGDIPEGYSVSREKKERFSLILESASTNQTSMYLCASSSPGGGSSYNEQFFGPGTRLTVL.

The chain uses TRBV4-1 and TRBJ2-3, with 10 bases aligning to TRBD2. Germline V lookup: CDR1 MGHRA, CDR2 YSYEKL. V lost 1 base and J lost 5; bases outside the gene matches: 9. The CDR3 runs to 17 residues. This chain's CDR3 is CASSQGPSGGAEDTQYF. For the CDR3, the DNA is TGCGCCAGCAGCCAAGGCCCAAGCGGGGGGGCCGAAGATACGCAGTATTTT.

Only one count was recorded for this clone. This rearrangement joins TRBV9 to TRBJ2-1; 11 bases agree with TRBD2. There are 14 residues in the CDR3. The trim removed 4 bases at V and 8 bases at J, leaving 5 bases unmatched. Germline V gene lookup returns CDR1 SGDLS and CDR2 YYNGEE. The CDR3 bases are TGTGCCAGCAGCCCACCGACTAGCGGGGATGAGCAGTTCTTC. This codes for CASSPPTSGDEQFF.

This clone is a singleton in its sample. The chain has TRBV4-1 and TRBJ2-1; no firm D call. Germline V gene data show CDR1 as MGHRA and CDR2 as YSYEKL. V shed 0 bases and J shed 3 bases, with 12 bases lying between them. The CDR3 is 16 residues long. The CDR3 DNA follows: TGCGCCAGCAGCCAAGATCTCAGCGTAAGCTACAATGAGCAGTTCTTC. Its translation: CASSQDLSVSYNEQFF.

In this sample, this clone turned up a few times. The rearrangement links TRBV2 to TRBJ1-5; perhaps TRBD1 as D (6 bases). The CDR3 contains 16 residues. Germline CDR1 is SNHLY and CDR2 is FYNNEI. Trimming stripped 6 bases from V and 0 bases from J, with 15 bases between. CDR3 sequence: CASSAGQFYSNQPQHF. CDR3 nucleotide sequence: TGTGCCAGCAGCGCTGGACAGTTTTATAGCAATCAGCCCCAGCATTTT.

J is TRBJ1-2 and V is TRBV14, with 7 bases fitting TRBD1. Trimming removed 4 bases from V and 7 bases from J; junction bases left unmatched: 15. The CDR3 is 16 residues long. CDR1 SGHDN and CDR2 FVKESK come from the germline V gene. CDR3 bases: TGTGCCAGCAGCCTCAACACCGGGACAGTCGTCCGTGGCTACACCTTC. Residues: CASSLNTGTVVRGYTF.

This chain joins TRBV7-9 and TRBJ1-6; no reliable D call. The CDR3 runs to 12 residues. Trimming cost V 4 bases and J 7 bases, with 5 bases left between them. Germline CDR1 SEHNR, CDR2 FQNEAQ (reference sequence). The CDR3 reads CASSSINSPLHF. As DNA, the CDR3 is TGTGCCAGCAGCTCGATCAATTCACCCCTCCACTTT. Together with reference TRBV7-9 and TRBJ1-6, the CDR3 gives the full variable domain: DTGVSQNPRHKITKRGQNVTFRCDPISEHNRLYWYRQTLGQGPEFLTYFQNEAQLEKSRLLSDRFSAERPKGSFSTLEIQRTEQGDSAMYLCASSSINSPLHFGNGTRLTVT.

The V call is TRBV7-2, the J call TRBJ2-5; TRBD2 aligns across 11 bases. Trimming removed 5 bases from V and 0 bases from J; junction bases left unmatched: 2. CDR1 and CDR2 (germline): SGHTA, FQGNSA. This CDR3 has 15 amino acids. The CDR3 here is CASSATSGNQETQYF. In DNA form, the CDR3 reads TGTGCCAGCAGCGCGACTAGCGGGAACCAAGAGACCCAGTACTTC.

This clone occurred a few times. This chain joins TRBV18 and TRBJ1-3; perhaps TRBD1 as D (5 bases). Per germline, CDR1 KGHSH and CDR2 LQKENI. V lost 3 bases, J lost 4 bases, and 16 bases lay in between. The CDR3 runs 16 residues. In DNA form, the CDR3 reads TGTGCCAGCTCACCCTCCAGGGCAGGATCAGGAAACACCATATATTTT. Amino acids: CASSPSRAGSGNTIYF.

The genes are TRBV29-1 and TRBJ1-1; D is uncertain. This CDR3 has 13 amino acids. V was pared by 6 bases and J by 5 bases, with 16 bases between. Germline CDR1 SQVTM, CDR2 ANQGSEA. The CDR3 loop is CSVPRAKSTEAFF. CDR3 sequence (DNA): TGCAGCGTCCCACGCGCCAAGAGTACTGAAGCTTTCTTT.

The chain combines TRBV7-2 with TRBJ2-5; D gene unclear. Between the trimmed V and J ends, which lost 2 bases and 2 bases, there was a span of 15 bases. Germline assignment: CDR1 SGHTA and CDR2 FQGNSA. The CDR3 runs 16 residues. The CDR3 nucleotides read TGTGCCAGCAGCTTAATTGGCTCGGGCGGACAAGAGACCCAGTACTTC. Translation: CASSLIGSGGQETQYF. The full variable domain, its missing parts supplied by reference TRBV7-2 and TRBJ2-5, is GAGVSQSPSNKVTEKGKDVELRCDPISGHTALYWYRQSLGQGLEFLIYFQGNSAPDKSGLPSDRFSAERTGGSVSTLTIQRTQQEDSAVYLCASSLIGSGGQETQYFGPGTRLLVL.

The chain is built from TRBV18 and TRBJ2-3; the D gene is possibly TRBD1 (5 bases). V gave up 3 bases and J gave up 0 bases, with 13 bases separating them. Per the germline V gene, CDR1 is KGHSH and CDR2 is LQKENI. The CDR3 totals 16 residues. The CDR3 spells CASSPQDTTSTDTQYF. The CDR3 DNA reads TGTGCCAGCTCACCGCAGGACACGACTAGCACAGATACGCAGTATTTT.